This T cell receptor beta chain is from a study of immune cell composition in non-small cell lung cancer. The study, taken as a whole, reports: Tumour-associated clones >0.5% occurred in under 35% of adenocarcinomas, 75% of squamous. Adenocarcinomas with higher top tumour-associated clone frequency had more reactive TILs.

Concerning this clone itself: Its antigen is unidentified.

Normal lung was sampled as far from the tumour as possible, at least 3 cm. Only in-frame clones appear in the TCRdb table, and some are missing; sequencing was by immunoSEQ multiplex PCR. The profile shows more than 15,000 clones, more than 60% of them singletons. The CDR3 covers 14 residues. From germline, CDR1 is ENHRY and CDR2 SYGVKD. Between the trimmed V and J ends, which lost 6 bases and 7 bases, there was a span of 16 bases. These data also formed part of another study, on CD4 T cells in lung cancer. That report notes: CD4+ clones recognizing candidate mutation-encoded neoepitopes were isolated from blood.

The V gene is TRBV10-3, the J gene TRBJ2-1; D might be TRBD1 (6 bases). The specimen was non-adjacent lung tissue. The sequence was collected from a human donor with non-small cell lung cancer. CDR3 protein: CAIRPPDRPNEQFF. In DNA, the CDR3 is TGTGCCATCAGACCCCCTGACAGGCCAAATGAGCAGTTCTTC.